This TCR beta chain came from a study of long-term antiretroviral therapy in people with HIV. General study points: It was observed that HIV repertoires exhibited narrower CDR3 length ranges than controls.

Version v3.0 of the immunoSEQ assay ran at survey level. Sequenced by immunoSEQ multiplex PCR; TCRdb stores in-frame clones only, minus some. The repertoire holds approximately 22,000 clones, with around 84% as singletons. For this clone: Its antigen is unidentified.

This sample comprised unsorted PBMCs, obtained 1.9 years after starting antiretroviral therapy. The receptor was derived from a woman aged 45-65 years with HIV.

The CDR3: CASSQETSDSGNTIYF. The DNA of the CDR3 is TGCGCCAGCAGCCAAGAAACGTCAGACTCTGGAAACACCATATATTTT. The rearrangement uses TRBV4-1 and TRBJ1-3; no clear D. The CDR3 has 16 residues. Germline loops: CDR1 MGHRA, CDR2 YSYEKL. Trimming pared 0 bases from V and 0 bases from J, leaving 9 bases between.